The source of this T cell receptor beta chain is a study of PD-L1 blockade in urothelial cancer. Background on the study: Patients commenced atezolizumab in the mid-2010s, and it was given at 1,200 mg intravenously every 3 weeks. Of prior chemotherapy regimens, patients had received between 0 and 3.

CDR1 SSHAT and CDR2 FNYEAQ come from the germline V gene (reference sequence). The CDR3 sequence is 15 residues long. The cohort comprised individuals with locally advanced or metastatic urothelial carcinoma. Worth noting for this clone: Its ends do not fully match the called genes, so a read error is possible.

This table comes from immunoSEQ multiplex PCR, and its TCRdb copy is limited to in-frame clones, with some not included. The table has about 56,000 clones, roughly 84% seen once. Here the sequenced sample was PBMCs, taken around atezolizumab (anti-PD-L1) treatment. The V and J genes are TRBV7-7 and TRBJ2-5; the match to TRBD2 covers 9 bases. This clonotype was sampled from a man aged 45 to 65 with urothelial cancer. CDR3 bases: TGTGCTAGCAGCTTAGCGGCTAGCGGGAAGGAGACCCAGTACTTC. Translating it yields CASSLAASGKETQYF.